The sequence of this T cell receptor beta chain was determined in a study of blood T cells in healthy people across ages. A note on this clonotype: Its target is not known.

Findings of the study overall: Observed TCR beta diversity showed a strong correlation with the percentage of naive T cells as measured by flow cytometry.

Combining a sample-barcoded 5' primer with a J-beta primer mix, a second PCR ran for roughly 7 to 12 cycles. Via MiXCR, TCRdb re-called the 5' RACE reads, giving one row per CDR3 protein. The table records about 1 million distinct CDR3 sequences, over 35% of them present only once. This TCR was recovered from a woman aged 60-75 years in good health. The sample consisted of blood.

CDR3 amino acids: CASSLMLLPTYEQYF. The CDR3 nucleotides read TGTGCCAGCAGCTTAATGCTACTCCCAACCTACGAGCAGTACTTC. V is TRBV11-2 and J is TRBJ2-5, with no clear D. Gene TRBJ2-7 matches the end of the DNA better, so the J call may be wrong. This CDR3 has 15 amino acids. Germline V gene lookup returns CDR1 SGHAT and CDR2 FQNNGV.